The entry below describes one T cell receptor (beta chain). These data are taken from a study of CXCR3-negative and CXCR3-positive naive CD8 T cells. The germline V gene encodes CDR1 MGHRA and CDR2 YSYEKL. The CDR3 is made up of 15 amino acids. The method, 5' RACE with UMI labels, was used to prepare the TRB cDNA libraries. For each CDR3 protein, TCRdb gives one entry from its re-call of the 5' RACE reads, without DNA. The listing records 30,000 to 40,000 distinct CDR3 sequences. The source material was memory CD8+ T cells from blood. This chain joins TRBV4-1 and TRBJ2-7; without DNA, the TCRdb call of TRBD2 cannot be checked. The clonotype comes from a human donor in good health. Some clones in this sample may be carry-over from other donors' samples. The CDR3 loop reads CASSQARGPAHEQYF.